This T cell receptor beta chain was recorded in a study of T-cell memory formation after mild COVID-19. Constant-segment-primed 5'RACE gave TCR alpha and TCR beta cDNA libraries with sample barcodes and UMIs. A single record per CDR3 protein comes from TCRdb applying MiXCR to the 5' RACE reads. In the table there are a few hundred thousand distinct CDR3 sequences, around 20% of which are singletons. Study-wide results and caveats: Pre-infection memory carried some responding clones, suggesting that cross-reactive memory joined. Clones which contracted sat mainly in CM and EM if CD4+, and in EMRA if CD8+.

Germline V CDR1 and CDR2: SGHRS, YFSETQ. V lost 4 bases to trimming and J lost 9 bases, with 26 bases between them. The CDR3 covers 16 residues. Details on this clonotype: What it recognizes is unknown.

The sequencing sample was made of PBMCs or a T cell subset sorted from them (not recorded which). The TCR originated in a man aged 18 to 29 who had mild COVID-19 (a few samples of this study predate the infection). Cell type and time point are not known. The chain has TRBV5-1 and TRBJ2-7; D perhaps matches TRBD1 (7 bases). The CDR3 spells CASSPFNRGGTDTQYF. In nucleotides, the CDR3 is TGCGCCAGCAGCCCGTTCAACAGGGGAGGCACAGATACGCAGTACTTC.